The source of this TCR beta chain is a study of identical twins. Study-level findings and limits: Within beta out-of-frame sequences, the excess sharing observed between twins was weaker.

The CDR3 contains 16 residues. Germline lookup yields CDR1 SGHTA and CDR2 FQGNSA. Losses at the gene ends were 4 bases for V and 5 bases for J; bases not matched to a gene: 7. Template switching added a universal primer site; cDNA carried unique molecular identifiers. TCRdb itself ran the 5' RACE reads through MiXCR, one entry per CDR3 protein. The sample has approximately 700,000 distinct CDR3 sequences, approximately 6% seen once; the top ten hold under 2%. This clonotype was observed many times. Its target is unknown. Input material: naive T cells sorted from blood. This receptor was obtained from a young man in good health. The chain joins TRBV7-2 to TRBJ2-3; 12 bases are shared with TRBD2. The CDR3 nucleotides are TGTGCCAGCAGCTCCACTAGCGGGAGGCCGGGAGATACGCAGTATTTT. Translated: CASSSTSGRPGDTQYF.